These T cell receptor beta chains were read from a single sample in a study of memory CD4+ T cells and cytomegalovirus serostatus. The protocol was immunoSEQ multiplex PCR, while the TCRdb copy is restricted to in-frame clones and leaves out a portion. The sample includes about 58,000 clones, about four fifths of them seen just once. The sequenced sample consisted of memory CD4+ T cells from blood. The receptors derive from an adult in good health and CMV-seronegative. Some clones in this sample may be carry-over from other donors' samples. Each CDR3 is given with its conserved first and last residue. D genes are given only for firm matches. The listing skips clone size in some rows; elsewhere it reads once, few, many or a size class.

cdr3_aa	cdr3_nt	v_call	j_call	clone_size	d_call
CASTLTRDYNEQFF	TGTGCCAGCACCTTAACCCGAGACTACAATGAGCAGTTCTTC	TRBV7-2	TRBJ2-1	NA	NA
CASSGRETQYF	TGTGCCAGCAGCGGACGAGAGACCCAGTACTTC	TRBV7-6	TRBJ2-5	NA	NA
CASSQNRGSNEKLFF	TGTGCCAGCAGCCAAAACCGGGGGTCTAATGAAAAACTGTTTTTT	TRBV4-2	TRBJ1-4	NA	NA
CASSLVGGAGVNTEAFF	TGTGCCAGCAGCTTAGTTGGGGGGGCAGGGGTGAACACTGAAGCTTTCTTT	TRBV7-2	TRBJ1-1	NA	NA
CASSSLAGGSYNEQFF	TGTGCCAGCAGCTCATTAGCGGGAGGATCATACAATGAGCAGTTCTTC	TRBV7-2	TRBJ2-1	NA	TRBD2
CAEARVAEAFF	TGCGCCGAGGCTAGGGTGGCTGAAGCTTTCTTT	TRBV10-1	TRBJ1-1	NA	NA
CASIARTNEKLFF	TGTGCCAGTATTGCACGGACCAATGAAAAACTGTTTTTT	TRBV19	TRBJ1-4	NA	NA
CASSVHGGLDGGYTF	TGTGCCAGCAGCGTCCACGGGGGCCTCGACGGTGGCTACACCTTC	TRBV7-3	TRBJ1-2	NA	NA
CASSSWDGGGYGYTF	TGTGCCAGCAGCTCCTGGGACGGGGGAGGGTATGGCTACACCTTC	TRBV7-2	TRBJ1-2	medium-sized	NA
CASSLDQRGNEQFF	TGTGCCAGCAGTTTAGACCAAAGGGGCAATGAGCAGTTCTTC	TRBV28	TRBJ2-1	NA	NA
CASSQRTESYEQYF	TGTGCCAGCAGCCAAAGGACTGAATCCTACGAGCAGTACTTC	TRBV6-5	TRBJ2-7	NA	NA
CASSLSGGGNYGYTF	TGTGCCAGCAGCTTATCTGGCGGGGGTAACTATGGCTACACCTTC	TRBV7-3	TRBJ1-2	NA	NA
CASSQGGREMGEQYF	TGTGCCAGCAGCCAAGGGGGGCGGGAGATGGGGGAGCAGTACTTC	TRBV13	TRBJ2-7	NA	NA
CASSLWFGDQETQYF	TGTGCCAGCAGCTTATGGTTCGGAGACCAAGAGACCCAGTACTTC	TRBV7-3	TRBJ2-5	NA	NA
CAWSPTGRGQPQHF	TGTGCCTGGAGTCCGACAGGGAGGGGGCAGCCCCAGCATTTT	TRBV30	TRBJ1-5	once	TRBD1
CASTNNRGHNSPLHF	TGTGCCAGCACCAATAACAGGGGCCATAATTCACCCCTCCACTTT	TRBV27	TRBJ1-6	NA	TRBD1
CASSLGRITYEQYF	TGTGCCAGCAGCTTGGGGAGGATTACCTACGAGCAGTACTTC	TRBV6-6	TRBJ2-7	NA	NA
CASSVEGGAETQYF	TGTGCCAGCAGCGTAGAGGGGGGCGCGGAGACCCAGTACTTC	TRBV9	TRBJ2-5	once	NA
CASSPRQGPTNEKLFF	TGTGCCAGCAGCCCACGACAGGGGCCAACTAATGAAAAACTGTTTTTT	TRBV7-9	TRBJ1-4	NA	TRBD1
CASRDIGGATNTGELFF	TGTGCCAGCAGGGACATCGGGGGGGCCACGAACACCGGGGAGCTGTTTTTT	TRBV28	TRBJ2-2	NA	TRBD2
CAWSGTSGSRQFF	TGTGCCTGGAGCGGGACTAGCGGGAGTAGACAGTTCTTC	TRBV30	TRBJ2-1	NA	TRBD2
CASSMTPNGGHGEQYF	TGTGCCAGCAGCATGACCCCCAACGGGGGTCACGGCGAGCAGTACTTC	TRBV21-1	TRBJ2-7	NA	NA
CASRKHRGSNQPQHF	TGTGCCAGCAGAAAACACAGGGGTAGCAATCAGCCCCAGCATTTT	TRBV7-9	TRBJ1-5	NA	TRBD1
CASRNHGRVSNEKLFF	TGTGCCAGCAGAAACCACGGCAGGGTCTCTAATGAAAAACTGTTTTTT	TRBV28	TRBJ1-4	NA	NA
CASSPQFGGTEAFF	TGTGCCAGCTCACCACAGTTCGGGGGCACTGAAGCTTTCTTT	TRBV18	TRBJ1-1	NA	NA
CAWRVSTGEGELFF	TGTGCCTGGAGGGTTTCGACGGGTGAGGGGGAGCTGTTTTTT	TRBV30	TRBJ2-2	NA	NA
CASRGTRDQPQHF	TGTGCCAGCAGAGGAACTAGGGATCAGCCCCAGCATTTT	TRBV6-8	TRBJ1-5	NA	NA
CASSTGQVLANEKLFF	TGTGCCAGTAGTACGGGACAGGTACTGGCTAATGAAAAACTGTTTTTT	TRBV19	TRBJ1-4	few	TRBD1
CASSVLPVAGAPNEQFF	TGTGCCAGCAGTGTCCTCCCGGTAGCGGGAGCGCCGAATGAGCAGTTCTTC	TRBV25-1	TRBJ2-1	NA	TRBD2
CASSSWTGEAFF	TGTGCCAGCAGTTCCTGGACAGGGGAAGCTTTCTTT	TRBV6-5	TRBJ1-1	NA	TRBD1
CASSLGQGEAFF	TGTGCCAGCAGCTTAGGGCAGGGGGAAGCTTTCTTT	TRBV11-3	TRBJ1-1	NA	NA
CASSYGTTYNEQFF	TGTGCCAGCAGTTACGGGACCACTTACAATGAGCAGTTCTTC	TRBV6-6	TRBJ2-1	NA	NA
CASSLSTASYEQYF	TGTGCCAGCAGCTTAAGTACCGCCTCCTACGAGCAGTACTTC	TRBV5-5	TRBJ2-7	NA	NA
CASSSGQGHTEAFF	TGTGCCAGCAGCAGTGGACAGGGGCACACTGAAGCTTTCTTT	TRBV7-8	TRBJ1-1	few	TRBD1
CASTRDRNPGNTIYF	TGCGCCAGCACCAGGGACAGGAACCCTGGAAACACCATATATTTT	TRBV10-1	TRBJ1-3	NA	TRBD1
CASSQDIAGVFPETQYF	TGTGCCAGCAGCCAAGATATCGCCGGGGTTTTCCCAGAGACCCAGTACTTC	TRBV4-2	TRBJ2-5	NA	NA
CASSQVNLIAYNEQFF	TGCGCCAGCAGCCAAGTCAACTTGATAGCCTACAATGAGCAGTTCTTC	TRBV4-1	TRBJ2-1	NA	NA
CAWRTGSFGNTIYF	TGTGCCTGGAGGACAGGGTCATTTGGAAACACCATATATTTT	TRBV30	TRBJ1-3	NA	TRBD1
CASSLGTGTVRQETQYF	TGCGCCAGCAGCTTGGGAACAGGGACAGTCCGTCAAGAGACCCAGTACTTC	TRBV5-1	TRBJ2-5	few	TRBD1
CASSFRGIGSIKSYEQYF	TGCGCCAGCAGCTTCCGTGGGATAGGAAGCATAAAGTCCTACGAGCAGTACTTC	TRBV5-1	TRBJ2-7	NA	NA
CASTSTGAQQETQYF	TGCGCCAGTACATCGACCGGGGCCCAACAAGAGACCCAGTACTTC	TRBV5-1	TRBJ2-5	NA	NA
CAWSVQTNEKLFF	TGTGCCTGGAGTGTACAAACTAATGAAAAACTGTTTTTT	TRBV30	TRBJ1-4	NA	NA
CASSLEDRVYGYTF	TGTGCCAGCAGCTTGGAGGACAGGGTTTATGGCTACACCTTC	TRBV5-4	TRBJ1-2	NA	TRBD1
CASSQRCLNTEAFF	TGTGCCAGCAGCCAAAGATGTCTGAACACTGAAGCTTTCTTT	TRBV21-1	TRBJ1-1	NA	NA
CASTISGGYRGYFSYEQYF	TGTGCCAGTACCATATCCGGGGGTTACAGGGGCTATTTCTCCTACGAGCAGTACTTC	TRBV19	TRBJ2-7	NA	NA
CASSSPRSGGSNQPQHF	TGTGCCAGCAGCTCCCCCCGGTCGGGGGGGAGCAATCAGCCCCAGCATTTT	TRBV7-8	TRBJ1-5	NA	NA
CASRGKTGAGNTIYF	TGTGCCAGCCGCGGTAAAACAGGGGCTGGAAACACCATATATTTT	TRBV18	TRBJ1-3	NA	TRBD1
CASSPHRVTNEKLFF	TGTGCCAGCAGTCCACACAGGGTAACTAATGAAAAACTGTTTTTT	TRBV27	TRBJ1-4	NA	NA
CASSSAGVAYNEQFF	TGTGCCAGCAGCTCGGCGGGCGTGGCCTACAATGAGCAGTTCTTC	TRBV5-8	TRBJ2-1	NA	NA
CASGQDRGRNYGYTF	TGTGCCAGCGGTCAGGATAGGGGGAGGAACTATGGCTACACCTTC	TRBV6-1	TRBJ1-2	NA	NA
CASSLQGSGELFF	TGTGCCAGCAGCTTACAGGGGTCCGGGGAGCTGTTTTTT	TRBV7-2	TRBJ2-2	NA	NA
CASSLTPGKTGELFF	TGTGCCAGCAGCTTAACCCCCGGGAAGACCGGGGAGCTGTTTTTT	TRBV7-7	TRBJ2-2	few	NA
CASSLRVSSYNEQFF	TGCGCCAGCAGCTTGAGGGTGAGCTCCTACAATGAGCAGTTCTTC	TRBV5-1	TRBJ2-1	NA	NA
CASSLGQGGNQPQHF	TGTGCCAGCAGCTTGGGGCAGGGAGGGAATCAGCCCCAGCATTTT	TRBV5-8	TRBJ1-5	NA	NA
CASSPKGDTQYF	TGTGCCAGCAGCCCCAAGGGGGATACGCAGTATTTT	TRBV7-9	TRBJ2-3	NA	NA
CAFSFGGDSHEQFF	TGTGCCTTCTCCTTCGGCGGGGATTCCCATGAGCAGTTCTTC	TRBV15	TRBJ2-1	NA	NA
CASRDGTRPSYEQYF	TGTGCCAGCAGGGATGGGACTAGACCATCCTACGAGCAGTACTTC	TRBV28	TRBJ2-7	NA	TRBD2
CASMSRPYSNQPQHF	TGTGCCAGCATGTCCAGACCCTATAGCAATCAGCCCCAGCATTTT	TRBV28	TRBJ1-5	NA	NA